This T cell receptor (beta chain) was captured in a study of blood T cells in healthy people across ages. Extractions gave at least 5.5 micrograms of total RNA per sample. CDR3 size: 14 residues. Looked up from germline, CDR1 is MNHEY and CDR2 is SMNVEV (reference sequence). Trimming cost V 4 bases and J 7 bases; bases outside gene matches: 2. A remark on this clonotype: A single base separates this from a much larger clone, so it may be a read error.

The authors ran a second PCR of about 7 to 11 cycles using a sample-barcoded 5' primer and a J-beta primer mix. TCRdb reprocessed the 5' RACE reads via MiXCR and lists one record per CDR3 protein. Of roughly 650,000 distinct CDR3 sequences in the sample, approximately 31% are singletons; the top ten hold roughly 14%. Sequencing was carried out using blood. The genes are TRBV27 and TRBJ1-6; 9 bases are shared with TRBD1. The origin of this receptor is a woman older than 75 in good health. CDR3 residues: CASSCGQGNSPLHF. Here the CDR3 DNA reads TGTGCCAGCAGTTGCGGACAGGGGAATTCACCCCTCCACTTT.